A single count supports the clone carrying this T cell receptor beta chain. The antigen remains undetermined. Sequencing templates came from extracted RNA that was reverse transcribed into cDNA. Repertoires were generated with immunoSEQ multiplex PCR, while TCRdb's copy carries only in-frame clones and drops some. This sample has approximately 280,000 clones, with over 45% found just once. Sample treatment: oral pan-JAK inhibitor, 5-10 mg twice daily. Sorting of PBMCs yielded the CD4+ and CD8+ T cells. The V and J ends lost 4 bases and 2 bases respectively, with 10 bases between them. The CDR3 consists of 13 residues. CDR1 is SGHDT and CDR2 is YYEEEE in the germline V gene. This sample was included in a study of CD8+ T cells in alopecia areata. Study at large: Treated individuals took tofacitinib by mouth, 5 to 10 mg twice daily. Tofacitinib dosing lasted 6 to 18 months, which was then followed by 6 months off drug. Findings and limits, study-wide: Within the top 100, expanded CD8+ clones significantly decreased with tofacitinib, as did scalp clonality.

This chain connects TRBV5-6 to TRBJ2-7; a possible D gene is TRBD1 (5 bases). The origin of this receptor is a human donor with alopecia areata. Material: CD4+ T cells sorted from blood, obtained at week 24, from a patient treated with tofacitinib. CDR3 region: CASSTTQAYEQYF. The CDR3 DNA follows: TGTGCCAGCAGCACGACACAGGCCTACGAGCAGTACTTC.